Given below is one T cell receptor (beta chain) in context. These data come from a study of cytomegalovirus exposure and HLA in healthy donors. Donors counted as nominally healthy when sampled, yet unrecorded immune exposures were likely. The PCR had 60 Vbeta and 13 Jbeta primers. Original data processing: Counted up in a later analysis, unique TCR beta chains came to some 72 million, with around 12 million shared. The method was immunoSEQ multiplex PCR; TCRdb's version includes in-frame clones alone and lacks a portion of them. V, J and clone size are taken as reported in that table, and D and trimming were inferred from the DNA itself. The table includes about 130,000 clones, approximately 84% detected once. In germline, CDR1 is MNHEY, CDR2 SMNVEV (reference sequence). There are 15 residues in the CDR3. Unmatched junction bases numbered 1, after V lost 1 base and J lost 2 bases.

The sequence derives from a woman aged 40 to 55 in good health and CMV-seronegative. The V gene is TRBV27, the J gene TRBJ2-1; TRBD2 agrees at 8 bases. The sequenced sample was PBMCs. The CDR3: CASSLLAGTYNEQFF. The CDR3 DNA reads TGTGCCAGCAGTTTATTAGCGGGGACCTACAATGAGCAGTTCTTC.